The rows below give T cell receptor beta chains drawn from one sample of a study of T cells after yellow fever vaccination. One entry per CDR3 protein results from TCRdb running MiXCR on the 5' RACE reads. The data contain roughly 70,000 distinct CDR3 sequences, about 7.7% of them singletons. The starting material was CD8+ T cells sorted from PBMCs, obtained on the day of the yellow fever booster vaccination. The receptors here all came from a man aged 25 to 40 who received the YFV17D yellow fever vaccine. Each CDR3 is given with its conserved first and last residue. Each record gives: V gene, clone size, J gene, D gene, CDR3 DNA, CDR3 protein. D genes are given only for firm matches. Not every row has a clone size; where given, it reads once, few, many or a size class.

>TRBV5-1|-|TRBJ2-7|-
TGCGCCAGCAAAATTGAAGACAGATTTTTTTACGAGCAGTACTTC
CASKIEDRFFYEQYF
>TRBV24-1|-|TRBJ2-3|-
TGTGCCACCAGTGATGACGAAACTATCGTCACTAGCACAGATACGCAGTATTTT
CATSDDETIVTSTDTQYF
>TRBV4-1|-|TRBJ2-1|-
TGCGCCAGCAGCCAAGTACACAGACTAGAGGGATACAATGAGCAGTTCTTC
CASSQVHRLEGYNEQFF
>TRBV29-1|-|TRBJ2-7|TRBD1
TGCAGCGTTGAACGGCCAGGGGGCCGCCTCGAGCAGTACTTC
CSVERPGGRLEQYF
>TRBV4-3|-|TRBJ2-1|TRBD2
TGCGCCAGCAGCCAACAGGTGGGGACTAGCGGGCCCTACAATGAGCAGTTCTTC
CASSQQVGTSGPYNEQFF
>TRBV29-1|few|TRBJ2-3|TRBD2
TGCAGCGTTGAACTAGCGGGAGCCGTTAGCACAGATACGCAGTATTTT
CSVELAGAVSTDTQYF
>TRBV7-8|-|TRBJ2-1|-
TGTGCCAGCAGCTTTGCCGGGACAACCTACAATGAGCAGTTCTTC
CASSFAGTTYNEQFF
>TRBV15|-|TRBJ2-5|TRBD1
TGTGCCACCAGCCATGGGACAGAACCAGAGACCCAGTACTTC
CATSHGTEPETQYF
>TRBV4-2|few|TRBJ1-1|-
TGTGCCAGCAGCCAAGATCTGCCCTCCAGGTGGGGAATTGAAGCTTTCTTT
CASSQDLPSRWGIEAFF
>TRBV20-1|-|TRBJ2-1|TRBD2
TGCAGTGCTAGCGAAGTCCGGACTAGTTCCTACAATGAGCAGTTCTTC
CSASEVRTSSYNEQFF
>TRBV20-1|-|TRBJ2-5|-
TGCAGTGCTAGGGTGCCGGGTGCCCAAGAGACCCAGTACTTC
CSARVPGAQETQYF
>TRBV4-3|few|TRBJ2-1|TRBD2
TGCGCCAGCAGCCAAGAGTACGGGAGGGGGAATGAGCAGTTCTTC
CASSQEYGRGNEQFF
>TRBV7-9|-|TRBJ2-7|TRBD2
TGTGCCAGCAGCTTAGGGGCTAGCGGGAGCCCGGGGAACGAGCAGTACTTC
CASSLGASGSPGNEQYF
>TRBV2|-|TRBJ2-7|-
TGTGCCAGCAGGGGGCCCGGAGGATACGAGCAGTACTTC
CASRGPGGYEQYF
>TRBV23-1|-|TRBJ2-1|TRBD2
TGCGCCAGCAGTCAACCCCAGCGGGGAAGCTCCTACAATGAGCAGTTCTTC
CASSQPQRGSSYNEQFF
>TRBV6-1|few|TRBJ2-1|-
TGTGCCAGCAGGAAGGCCCCCTACAATGAGCAGTTCTTC
CASRKAPYNEQFF
>TRBV12-3/TRBV12-4|few|TRBJ2-3|TRBD2
TGTGCCAGCACCCTCCCTAGCGGGACTAGCACAGATACGCAGTATTTT
CASTLPSGTSTDTQYF
>TRBV19|-|TRBJ2-1|-
TGTGCCAGTAGTACCGACAATGAGCAGTTCTTC
CASSTDNEQFF
>TRBV7-9|many|TRBJ2-2|-
TGTGCCAGCAGCTTAGGGGGATCCGGGGAGCTGTTTTTT
CASSLGGSGELFF
>TRBV6-1|-|TRBJ1-3|-
TGTGCCTCGGGTTCAGGGTTTGGAAACACCATATATTTT
CASGSGFGNTIYF